Below, one T cell receptor beta chain is given with its context. This record comes from a study of response to subunit inactivated influenza vaccine. TCRdb called the RT-PCR reads again in MiXCR, with one record for every CDR3 protein. The profile covers hundreds of thousands of distinct CDR3 sequences, with about 15% appearing a single time and less than 9% taken by the ten largest. CDR3 length: 15 amino acids. V gave up 5 bases and J gave up 4 bases, with 15 bases separating them. The germline V gene has CDR1 SGHTA and CDR2 FQGNSA. The sequencing here drew on PBMCs from blood, taken around two weeks before vaccination. This chain connects TRBV7-2 to TRBJ2-1; D assignment may be TRBD1 or TRBD2 (5 bases each). This TCR was recovered from a man aged 50-59 years who received an inactivated influenza vaccine. This CDR3 reads CASSATGTSYNEQFF. CDR3 DNA: TGTGCCAGCAGCGCAACCGGGACCTCGTACAATGAGCAGTTCTTC.